One sample yielded the 18 T cell receptor beta chains listed below, sequenced in a study of control samples from healthy donors and cancer patients. Profiled with immunoSEQ multiplex PCR; TCRdb holds only in-frame clones, not every one. The table lists 95,000 to 150,000 clones, more than 85% of them singletons, with 7.8% in the top ten. Sequenced material: blood. These receptors originate from a woman younger than 35 in good health.

The chain employs TRBV18 and TRBJ2-7; a weak D match, TRBD1 (5 bases). From germline, CDR1 is KGHSH and CDR2 LQKENI. Trimming left V 3 bases short and J 7 bases short, with 7 bases between. The CDR3 is 11 residues long. The CDR3 coding sequence is TGTGCCAGCTCACCGAGACAGGAGCAGTACTTC. It specifies CASSPRQEQYF. The complete variable domain, with remaining parts taken from reference TRBV18 and TRBJ2-7, reads NAGVMQNPRHLVRRRGQEARLRCSPMKGHSHVYWYRQLPEEGLKFMVYLQKENIIDESGMPKERFSAEFPKEGPSILRIQQVVRGDSAAYFCASSPRQEQYFGPGTRLTVT.

This chain connects TRBV12-3 or TRBV12-4 to TRBJ1-5; D not certain. V lost 2 bases and J lost 3, with 2 bases in between. The CDR3 runs 12 residues. The CDR3 here is CASSLNNQPQHF. Here the CDR3 DNA reads TGTGCCAGCAGTTTAAACAATCAGCCCCAGCATTTT.

The chain joins TRBV4-2 to TRBJ2-3; the D gene is possibly TRBD2 (6 bases). Trimming pared 1 base from V and 7 bases from J, leaving 15 bases between. Germline V CDR1 and CDR2: LGHNA, YNFKEQ. The CDR3 consists of 15 residues. CDR3 sequence reads: CASSQGFTGLHTQYF. The CDR3 DNA follows: TGTGCCAGCAGCCAAGGGTTCACGGGACTCCATACGCAGTATTTT.

This clone has only one observation. The J gene is TRBJ1-2, the V gene TRBV28; D is ambiguous. V lost 5 bases and J 5 bases, leaving 3 bases between the germline ends. This CDR3 has 10 residues. Germline V lookup: CDR1 MDHEN, CDR2 SYDVKM. CDR3 sequence reads: CASSEYGYTF. Written as DNA, the CDR3 is TGTGCCAGCAGTGAATATGGCTACACCTTC.

The chain recombines TRBV5-6 with TRBJ2-7; 7 bases match TRBD2. Germline V CDR1 and CDR2: SGHDT, YYEEEE. V was clipped by 3 bases and J by 2 bases; unmatched bases: 2. The CDR3 length is 13 residues. The CDR3 sequence is CASSSGTTYEQYF. CDR3 DNA: TGTGCCAGCAGCTCCGGGACTACCTACGAGCAGTACTTC.

CDR3 sequence reads: CASSPWAAGGEAFF. In nucleotides, the CDR3 is TGTGCCAGCAGCCCCTGGGCTGCTGGCGGAGAAGCTTTCTTT. The chain has TRBV7-9 and TRBJ1-1; D not certain. Germline CDR1 SEHNR, CDR2 FQNEAQ (reference sequence). The CDR3 is made up of 14 amino acids. Trimming shortened V by 5 bases and J by 8 bases, and 18 bases separated the two germline ends.

The gene calls are TRBV18 and TRBJ2-7; D remains unclear. The CDR3 is made up of 13 amino acids. V shed 6 bases and J shed 5 bases, with 14 bases lying between them. The germline CDR1 and CDR2 sequences are KGHSH and LQKENI. CDR3 nucleotides: TGTGCCAGCTCCCCGGCCGGTGGGAACGAGCAGTACTTC. It yields the protein CASSPAGGNEQYF. Complete variable domain (other parts from reference TRBV18 and TRBJ2-7): NAGVMQNPRHLVRRRGQEARLRCSPMKGHSHVYWYRQLPEEGLKFMVYLQKENIIDESGMPKERFSAEFPKEGPSILRIQQVVRGDSAAYFCASSPAGGNEQYFGPGTRLTVT.

This rearrangement joins TRBV19 to TRBJ1-6; possibly TRBD1 for D (5 bases). CDR1 is LNHDA, CDR2 SQIVND, per germline (reference sequence). Between the trimmed V and J ends, which lost 4 bases and 6 bases, there was a span of 13 bases. This CDR3 is built from 15 residues. The CDR3 DNA is TGTGCCAGTAGTACACCCGGACAAATTAATTCACCCCTCCACTTT. Translation: CASSTPGQINSPLHF.

The V gene is TRBV27, the J gene TRBJ2-3; D perhaps matches TRBD2 (5 bases). Germline CDR1 and CDR2: MNHEY and SMNVEV (reference sequence). Trimming took off 7 bases at V and 0 bases at J, with 17 bases between the two ends. The CDR3 contains 16 residues. CDR3 nucleotide sequence: TGTGCCAGCATGGGAGTGATCGGGCCCAGCACAGATACGCAGTATTTT. It translates to CASMGVIGPSTDTQYF.

This clone was observed a single time. This rearrangement joins TRBV7-8 to TRBJ1-4; no reliable D call. The CDR3 is 13 residues long. The ends were cut back, 8 bases at V and 8 bases at J, with 15 bases in the middle. The germline CDR1 and CDR2 sequences are SGHVS and FQNEAQ. The CDR3 bases are TGTGCCAGCGCCAGGAGGGAGTTCGAAAAACTGTTTTTT. Amino acid sequence: CASARREFEKLFF.

The chain employs TRBV6-5 and TRBJ1-5; D ambiguous. In germline, CDR1 is MNHEY, CDR2 SVGAGI. This CDR3 region has 12 residues. Trimming shortened V by 5 bases and J by 4 bases, and 6 bases separated the two germline ends. CDR3 amino acids: CASSRWNQPQHF. The CDR3 nucleotides read TGTGCCAGCAGTAGGTGGAATCAGCCCCAGCATTTT.

The rearrangement links TRBV28 to TRBJ2-3; 7 bases line up with TRBD2. The V gene's germline CDR1 is MDHEN and CDR2 SYDVKM. The CDR3 extends over 15 amino acids. J was trimmed by 4 bases and V by 6 bases; bases with no gene match: 10. CDR3 nucleotide sequence: TGTGCCAGCAGGGGAGGGGCGCGTGTCCCAGATACGCAGTATTTT. Translated: CASRGGARVPDTQYF.

CDR3 sequence: CASSHLQLNTEAFF. The CDR3 coding sequence is TGTGCCAGCAGTCACTTACAGCTGAACACTGAAGCTTTCTTT. This chain joins TRBV27 and TRBJ1-1, with unresolved D. V was clipped by 5 bases and J by 0 bases, with 10 bases between them. CDR1 is MNHEY, CDR2 SMNVEV, per germline (reference sequence). The CDR3 length is 14 residues.

This clone showed up just a few times. The V and J genes are TRBV18 and TRBJ1-2; D is undetermined. Between the trimmed V and J ends, which lost 3 bases and 4 bases, there was a span of 21 bases. Germline assignment: CDR1 KGHSH and CDR2 LQKENI. CDR3 length equals 17 residues. Here the CDR3 reads CASSPSSQGSVGYGYTF. Here the CDR3 DNA reads TGTGCCAGCTCACCCTCAAGTCAAGGGAGTGTTGGCTATGGCTACACCTTC.

The V call is TRBV7-9, the J call TRBJ2-7; 8 nucleotides align to TRBD1. The V gene end was trimmed by 3 bases and the J gene end by 3 bases; junction bases not matched to a gene: 7. This CDR3 contains 15 residues. Germline-derived CDR1 and CDR2 are SEHNR and FQNEAQ (reference sequence). For the CDR3, the DNA is TGTGCCAGCAGCTTGGGGGGACAGGTGGACTACGAGCAGTACTTC. This gives the protein CASSLGGQVDYEQYF.

The chain is built from TRBV12-5 and TRBJ1-1; 7 nucleotides match TRBD1. Trimming at V came to 1 base and at J to 8 bases, leaving 7 bases not matched to a gene. The CDR3 contains 14 residues. Germline V CDR1 and CDR2: LGHNT, FRNRAP. The CDR3 nucleotides read TGTGCTAGTGGTTTGGGACAGGGACCTAACGAAGCTTTCTTT. This encodes CASGLGQGPNEAFF.

CDR3 sequence (DNA): TGTGCCTGGAGTAAAAGTACCGCCGATGAGCAGTTCTTC. Amino acid sequence: CAWSKSTADEQFF. The genes are TRBV30 and TRBJ2-1, with unresolved D. CDR1 and CDR2 (germline): GTSNPN, SVGIG (reference sequence). The CDR3 extends over 13 amino acids. Trimming cost V 2 bases and J 8 bases, with 13 bases left between them. Together with reference TRBV30 and TRBJ2-1, the CDR3 gives the full variable domain: SQTIHQWPATLVQPVGSPLSLECTVEGTSNPNLYWYRQAAGRGLQLLFYSVGIGQISSEVPQNLSASRPQDRQFILSSKKLLLSDSGFYLCAWSKSTADEQFFGPGTRLTVL.

The chain links TRBV11-2 to TRBJ2-1; weak D call: TRBD2 (5 bases). This CDR3 has 16 residues. The germline V gene encodes CDR1 SGHAT and CDR2 FQNNGV. Between the trimmed V and J ends, which lost 8 bases and 4 bases, there was a span of 21 bases. CDR3 DNA sequence: TGTGCCAGCGATCTTTTCACTAGGAAAAAGTACAATGAGCAGTTCTTC. Translation gives CASDLFTRKKYNEQFF. The full variable domain, in which reference TRBV11-2 and TRBJ2-1 provide the parts outside the CDR3, is EAGVAQSPRYKIIEKRQSVAFWCNPISGHATLYWYQQILGQGPKLLIQFQNNGVVDDSQLPKDRFSAERLKGVDSTLKIQPAKLEDSAVYLCASDLFTRKKYNEQFFGPGTRLTVL.